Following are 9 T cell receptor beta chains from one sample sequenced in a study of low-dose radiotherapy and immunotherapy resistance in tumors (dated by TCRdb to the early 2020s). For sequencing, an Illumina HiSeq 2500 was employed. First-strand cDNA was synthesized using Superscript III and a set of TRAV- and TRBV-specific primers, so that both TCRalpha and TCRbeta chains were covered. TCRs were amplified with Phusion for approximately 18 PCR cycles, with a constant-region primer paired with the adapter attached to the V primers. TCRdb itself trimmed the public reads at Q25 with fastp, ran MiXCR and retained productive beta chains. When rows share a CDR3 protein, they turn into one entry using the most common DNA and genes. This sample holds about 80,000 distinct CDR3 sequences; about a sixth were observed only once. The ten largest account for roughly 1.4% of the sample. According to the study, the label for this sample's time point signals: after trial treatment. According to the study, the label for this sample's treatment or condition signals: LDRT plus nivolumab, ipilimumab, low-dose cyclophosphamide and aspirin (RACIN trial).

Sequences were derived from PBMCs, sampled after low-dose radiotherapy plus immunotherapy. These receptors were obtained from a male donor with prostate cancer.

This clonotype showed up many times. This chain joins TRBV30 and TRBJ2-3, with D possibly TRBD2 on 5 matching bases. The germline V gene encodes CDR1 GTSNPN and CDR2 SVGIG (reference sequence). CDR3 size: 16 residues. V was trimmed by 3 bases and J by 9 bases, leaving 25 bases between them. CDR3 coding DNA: TGTGCCTGGAGGGCCACGAGCCGGGCCCGCGTAGCGACGCAGTATTTT. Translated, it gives CAWRATSRARVATQYF.

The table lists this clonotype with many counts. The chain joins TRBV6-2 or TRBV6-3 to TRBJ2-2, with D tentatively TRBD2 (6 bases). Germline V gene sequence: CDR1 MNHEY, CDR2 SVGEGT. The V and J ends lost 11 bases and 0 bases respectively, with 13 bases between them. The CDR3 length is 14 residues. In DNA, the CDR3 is TGTGCCGGAGGCGGCGGGACGAACACCGGGGAGCTGTTTTTT. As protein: CAGGGGTNTGELFF.

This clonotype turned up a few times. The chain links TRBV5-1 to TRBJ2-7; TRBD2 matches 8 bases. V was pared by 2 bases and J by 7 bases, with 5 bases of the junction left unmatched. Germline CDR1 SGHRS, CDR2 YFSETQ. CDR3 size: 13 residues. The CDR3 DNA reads TGCGCCAGCAGCTTCAGGGTAGCGGGGGAGCAGTACTTC. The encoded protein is CASSFRVAGEQYF.

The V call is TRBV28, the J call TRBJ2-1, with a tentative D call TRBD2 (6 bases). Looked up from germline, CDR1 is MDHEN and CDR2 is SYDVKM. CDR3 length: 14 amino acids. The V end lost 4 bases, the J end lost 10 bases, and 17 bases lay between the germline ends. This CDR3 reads CASSSPSAGPEQFF. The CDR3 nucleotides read TGTGCCAGCAGTTCGCCATCGGCGGGGCCGGAGCAGTTCTTC.

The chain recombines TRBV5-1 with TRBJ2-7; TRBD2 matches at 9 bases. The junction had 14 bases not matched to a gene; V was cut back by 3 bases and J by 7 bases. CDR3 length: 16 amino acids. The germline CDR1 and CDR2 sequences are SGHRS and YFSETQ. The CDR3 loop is CASSSRWQRGAGEQYF. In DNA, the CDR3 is TGCGCCAGCAGCTCACGATGGCAGCGGGGGGCCGGGGAGCAGTACTTC.

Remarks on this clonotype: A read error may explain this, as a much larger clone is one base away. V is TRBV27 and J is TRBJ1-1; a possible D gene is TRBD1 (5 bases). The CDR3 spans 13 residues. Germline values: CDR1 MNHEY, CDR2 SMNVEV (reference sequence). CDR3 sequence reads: CASRFQGAAEVFF. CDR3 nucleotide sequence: TGTGCCAGCAGGTTTCAGGGTGCAGCTGAAGTTTTCTTT.

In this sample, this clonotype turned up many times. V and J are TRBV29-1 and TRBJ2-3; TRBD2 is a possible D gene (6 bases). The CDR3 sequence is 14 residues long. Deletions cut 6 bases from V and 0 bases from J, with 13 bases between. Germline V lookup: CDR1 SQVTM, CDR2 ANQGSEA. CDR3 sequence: CSVPTGVSTDTQYF. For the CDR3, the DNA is TGCAGCGTCCCAACGGGGGTGAGCACAGATACGCAGTATTTT.

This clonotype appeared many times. The CDR3 sequence is CSAAGQGPYEQYF. In DNA form, the CDR3 reads TGCAGTGCTGCGGGACAGGGGCCCTACGAGCAGTACTTC. The rearrangement links TRBV20-1 to TRBJ2-7; 10 positions match TRBD1. This CDR3 has 13 amino acids. Germline CDR1 and CDR2: DFQATT and SNEGSKA (reference sequence). After removal of 5 bases from V and 2 bases from J, the junction contained 3 bases not matched to a gene.

The CDR3 DNA follows: TGTGCCAGTAGTATCTTGCAGGGCTACGAGCAGTACTTC. This codes for CASSILQGYEQYF. The chain is built from TRBV19 and TRBJ2-7, with D tentatively TRBD1 (5 bases). This CDR3 spans 13 amino acids. CDR1 and CDR2 from the germline V gene are LNHDA and SQIVND (reference sequence). Trimming shortened V by 3 bases and J by 3 bases, and 9 bases separated the two germline ends.